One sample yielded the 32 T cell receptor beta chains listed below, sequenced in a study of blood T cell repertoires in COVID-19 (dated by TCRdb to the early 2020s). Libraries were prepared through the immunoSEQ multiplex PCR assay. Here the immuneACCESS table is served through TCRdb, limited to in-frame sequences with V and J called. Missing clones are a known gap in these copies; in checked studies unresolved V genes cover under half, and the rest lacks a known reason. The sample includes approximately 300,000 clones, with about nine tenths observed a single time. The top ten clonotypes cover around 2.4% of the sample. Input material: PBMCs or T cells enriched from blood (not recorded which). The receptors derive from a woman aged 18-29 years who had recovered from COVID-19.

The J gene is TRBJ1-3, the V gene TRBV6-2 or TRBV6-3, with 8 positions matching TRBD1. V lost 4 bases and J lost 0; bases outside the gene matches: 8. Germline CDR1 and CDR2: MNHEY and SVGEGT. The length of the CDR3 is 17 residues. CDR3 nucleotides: TGTGCCAGCAGTTCGGACAGGGATTCGTTCTCTGGAAACACCATATATTTT. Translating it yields CASSSDRDSFSGNTIYF.

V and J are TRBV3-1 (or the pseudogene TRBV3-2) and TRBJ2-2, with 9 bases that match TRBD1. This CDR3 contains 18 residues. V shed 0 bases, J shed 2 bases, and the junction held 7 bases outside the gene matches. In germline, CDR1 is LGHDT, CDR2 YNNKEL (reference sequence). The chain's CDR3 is CASSQERRTGANTGELFF. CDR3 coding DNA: TGTGCCAGCAGCCAAGAAAGAAGGACAGGGGCCAACACCGGGGAGCTGTTTTTT.

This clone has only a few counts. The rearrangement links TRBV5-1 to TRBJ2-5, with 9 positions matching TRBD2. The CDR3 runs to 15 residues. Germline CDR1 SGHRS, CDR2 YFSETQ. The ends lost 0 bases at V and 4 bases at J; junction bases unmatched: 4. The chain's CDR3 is CASSLGLAGIETQYF. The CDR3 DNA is TGCGCCAGCAGCTTGGGTCTAGCGGGGATAGAGACCCAGTACTTC. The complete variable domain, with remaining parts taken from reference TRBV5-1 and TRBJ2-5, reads KAGVTQTPRYLIKTRGQQVTLSCSPISGHRSVSWYQQTPGQGLQFLFEYFSETQRNKGNFPGRFSGRQFSNSRSEMNVSTLELGDSALYLCASSLGLAGIETQYFGPGTRLLVL.

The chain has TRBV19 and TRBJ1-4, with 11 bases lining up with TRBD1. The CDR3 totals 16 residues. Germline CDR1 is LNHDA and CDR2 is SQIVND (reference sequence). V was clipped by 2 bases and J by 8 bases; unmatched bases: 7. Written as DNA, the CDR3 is TGTGCCAGTAGTATAAAGGGGACAGGGGGGTCAGAAAAACTGTTTTTT. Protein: CASSIKGTGGSEKLFF.

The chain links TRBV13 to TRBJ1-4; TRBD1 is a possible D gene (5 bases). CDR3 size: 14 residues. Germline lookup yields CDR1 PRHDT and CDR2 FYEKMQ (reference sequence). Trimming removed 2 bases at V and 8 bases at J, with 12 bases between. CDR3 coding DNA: TGTGCCAGCAGCTTATCCCAGGGAGGAGAAAAACTGTTTTTT. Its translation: CASSLSQGGEKLFF.

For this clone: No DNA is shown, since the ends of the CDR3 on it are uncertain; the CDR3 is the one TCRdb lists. The CDR3 sequence: CASSSSYGYTF. The chain couples TRBV6-5 to TRBJ1-2. The CDR3 extends over 11 residues, inclusive of both ends. Germline CDR1 MNHEY, CDR2 SVGAGI.

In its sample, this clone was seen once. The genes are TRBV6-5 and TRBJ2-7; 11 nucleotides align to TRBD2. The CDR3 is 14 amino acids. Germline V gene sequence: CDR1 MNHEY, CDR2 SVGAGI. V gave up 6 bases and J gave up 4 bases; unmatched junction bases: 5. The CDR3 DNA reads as TGTGCCAGCAGGGAGACTAGCGGGGCGTACGAGCAGTACTTC. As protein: CASRETSGAYEQYF.

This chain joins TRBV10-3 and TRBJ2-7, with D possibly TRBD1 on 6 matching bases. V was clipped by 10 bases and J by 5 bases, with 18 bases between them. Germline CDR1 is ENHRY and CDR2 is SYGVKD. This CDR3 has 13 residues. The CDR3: CATHRVLVHEQYF. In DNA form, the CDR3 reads TGTGCCACCCACAGGGTTCTTGTCCACGAGCAGTACTTC.

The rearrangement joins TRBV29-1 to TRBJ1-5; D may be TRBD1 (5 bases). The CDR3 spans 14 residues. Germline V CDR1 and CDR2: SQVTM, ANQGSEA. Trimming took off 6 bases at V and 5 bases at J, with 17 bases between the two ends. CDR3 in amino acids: CSVATGRGDQPQHF. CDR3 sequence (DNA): TGCAGCGTGGCTACAGGAAGAGGAGATCAGCCCCAGCATTTT.

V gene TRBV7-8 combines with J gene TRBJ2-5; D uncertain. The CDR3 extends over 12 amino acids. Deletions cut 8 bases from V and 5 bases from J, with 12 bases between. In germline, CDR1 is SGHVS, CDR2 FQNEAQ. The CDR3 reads CASGPPRETQYF. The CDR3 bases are TGTGCCAGCGGCCCCCCTAGGGAGACCCAGTACTTC.

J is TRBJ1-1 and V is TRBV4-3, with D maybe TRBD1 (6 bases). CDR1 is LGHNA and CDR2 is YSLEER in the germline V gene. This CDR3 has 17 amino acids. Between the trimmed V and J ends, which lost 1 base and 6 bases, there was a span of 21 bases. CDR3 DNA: TGCGCCAGCAGCCAAGTGAGAGATGGGGGCCGGGGCGCTGAAGCTTTCTTT. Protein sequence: CASSQVRDGGRGAEAFF.

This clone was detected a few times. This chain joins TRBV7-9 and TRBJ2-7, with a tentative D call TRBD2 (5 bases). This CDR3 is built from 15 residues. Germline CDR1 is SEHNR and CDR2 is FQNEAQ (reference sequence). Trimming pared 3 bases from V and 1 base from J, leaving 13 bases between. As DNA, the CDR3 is TGTGCCAGCAGCTTTCGAGGAGGTCGGTCCTACGAGCAGTACTTC. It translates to CASSFRGGRSYEQYF.

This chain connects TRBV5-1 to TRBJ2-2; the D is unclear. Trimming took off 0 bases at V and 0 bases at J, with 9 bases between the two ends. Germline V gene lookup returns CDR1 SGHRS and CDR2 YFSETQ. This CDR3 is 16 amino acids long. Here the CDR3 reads CASSLVQTANTGELFF. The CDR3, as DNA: TGCGCCAGCAGCTTGGTCCAGACTGCGAACACCGGGGAGCTGTTTTTT.

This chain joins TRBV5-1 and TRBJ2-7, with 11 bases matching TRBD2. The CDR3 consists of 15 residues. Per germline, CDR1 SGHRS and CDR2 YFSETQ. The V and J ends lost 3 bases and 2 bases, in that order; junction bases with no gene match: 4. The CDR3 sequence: CASSSGTSGAYEQYF. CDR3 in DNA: TGCGCCAGCAGCTCGGGGACTAGCGGAGCCTACGAGCAGTACTTC.

The CDR3 spells CASSPLDGSDEKLFF. CDR3 coding DNA: TGTGCCAGCTCACCACTTGATGGGAGCGATGAAAAACTGTTTTTT. This rearrangement joins TRBV18 to TRBJ1-4; no clear D gene. The CDR3 runs 15 residues. The germline V gene encodes CDR1 KGHSH and CDR2 LQKENI. V was shortened by 1 base and J by 6 bases, with 12 bases between the two germline ends.

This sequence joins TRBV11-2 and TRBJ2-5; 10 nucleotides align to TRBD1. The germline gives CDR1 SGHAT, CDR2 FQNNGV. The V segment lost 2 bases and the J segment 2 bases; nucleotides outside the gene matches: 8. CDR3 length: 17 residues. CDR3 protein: CASSLFGGDRGQETQYF. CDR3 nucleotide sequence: TGTGCCAGCAGCTTATTCGGAGGGGACAGGGGACAAGAGACCCAGTACTTC.

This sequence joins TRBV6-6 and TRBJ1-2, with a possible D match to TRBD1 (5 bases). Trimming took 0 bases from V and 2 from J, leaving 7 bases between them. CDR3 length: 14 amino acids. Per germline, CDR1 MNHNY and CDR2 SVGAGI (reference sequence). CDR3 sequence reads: CASSYSGGNYGYTF. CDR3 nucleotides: TGTGCCAGCAGTTACTCGGGGGGGAACTATGGCTACACCTTC.

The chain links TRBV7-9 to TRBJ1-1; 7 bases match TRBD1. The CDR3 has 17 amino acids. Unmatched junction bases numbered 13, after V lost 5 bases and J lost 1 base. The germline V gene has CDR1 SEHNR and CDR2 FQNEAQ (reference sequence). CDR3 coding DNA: TGTGCCAGCAGCACGAAACCGGGACAGAATTCGAACACTGAAGCTTTCTTT. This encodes CASSTKPGQNSNTEAFF.

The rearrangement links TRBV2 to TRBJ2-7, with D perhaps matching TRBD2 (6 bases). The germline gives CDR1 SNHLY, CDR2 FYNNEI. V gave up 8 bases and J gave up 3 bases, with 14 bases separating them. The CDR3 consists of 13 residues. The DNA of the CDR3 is TGTGCCAGCCGGGGGTCCATAGGCTACGAGCAGTACTTC. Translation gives CASRGSIGYEQYF. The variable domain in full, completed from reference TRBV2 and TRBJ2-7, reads EPEVTQTPSHQVTQMGQEVILRCVPISNHLYFYWYRQILGQKVEFLVSFYNNEISEKSEIFDDQFSVERPDGSNFTLKIRSTKLEDSAMYFCASRGSIGYEQYFGPGTRLTVT.

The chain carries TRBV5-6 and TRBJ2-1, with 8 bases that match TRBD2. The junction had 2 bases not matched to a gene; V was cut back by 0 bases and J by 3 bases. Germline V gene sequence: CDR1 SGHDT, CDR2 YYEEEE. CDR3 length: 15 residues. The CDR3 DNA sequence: TGTGCCAGCAGCTTGGGGCTAGCGGGCTACAATGAGCAGTTCTTC. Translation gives CASSLGLAGYNEQFF.

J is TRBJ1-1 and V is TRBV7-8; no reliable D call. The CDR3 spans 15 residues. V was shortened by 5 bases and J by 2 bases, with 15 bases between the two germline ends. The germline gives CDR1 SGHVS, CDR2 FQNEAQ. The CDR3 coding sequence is TGTGCCAGCAGCCCCCGTACGAGGTCTAACACTGAAGCTTTCTTT. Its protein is CASSPRTRSNTEAFF.

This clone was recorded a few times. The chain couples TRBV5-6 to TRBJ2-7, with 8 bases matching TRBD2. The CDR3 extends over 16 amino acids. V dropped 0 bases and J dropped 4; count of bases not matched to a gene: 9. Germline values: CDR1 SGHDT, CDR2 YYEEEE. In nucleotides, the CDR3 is TGTGCCAGCAGCTTGGGAAACGGGGGGGCCAGGTACGAGCAGTACTTC. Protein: CASSLGNGGARYEQYF.

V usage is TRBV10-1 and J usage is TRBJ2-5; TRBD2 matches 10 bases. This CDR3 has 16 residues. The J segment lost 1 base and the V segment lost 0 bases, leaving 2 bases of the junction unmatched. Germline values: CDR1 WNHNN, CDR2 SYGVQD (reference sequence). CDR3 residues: CASSESASGGQETQYF. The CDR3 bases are TGCGCCAGCAGTGAGTCGGCTAGCGGGGGCCAAGAGACCCAGTACTTC.

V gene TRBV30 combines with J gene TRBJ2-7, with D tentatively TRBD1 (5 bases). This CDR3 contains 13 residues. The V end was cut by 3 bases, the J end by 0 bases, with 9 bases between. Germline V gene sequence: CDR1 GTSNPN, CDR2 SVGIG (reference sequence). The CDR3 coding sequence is TGTGCCTGGAGGCTGACAGCCTCCTACGAGCAGTACTTC. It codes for CAWRLTASYEQYF.

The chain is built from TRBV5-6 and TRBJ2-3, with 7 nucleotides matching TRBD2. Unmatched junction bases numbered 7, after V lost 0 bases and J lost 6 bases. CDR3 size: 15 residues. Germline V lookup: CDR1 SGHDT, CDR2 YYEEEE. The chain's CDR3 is CASSLGGAGRDTQYF. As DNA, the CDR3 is TGTGCCAGCAGCTTGGGCGGAGCGGGGCGGGATACGCAGTATTTT.

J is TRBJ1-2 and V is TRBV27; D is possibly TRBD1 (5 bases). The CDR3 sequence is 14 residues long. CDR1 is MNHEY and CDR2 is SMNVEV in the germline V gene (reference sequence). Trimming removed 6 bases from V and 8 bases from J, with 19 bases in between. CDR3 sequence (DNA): TGTGCCAGCAGGCCGACAGACTGGATTAACGGCTACACCTTC. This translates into CASRPTDWINGYTF.

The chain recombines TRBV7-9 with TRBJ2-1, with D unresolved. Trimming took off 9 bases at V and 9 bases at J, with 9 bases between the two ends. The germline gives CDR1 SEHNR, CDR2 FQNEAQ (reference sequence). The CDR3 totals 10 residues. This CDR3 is CARPRSEQFF. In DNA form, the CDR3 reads TGTGCCAGGCCCAGAAGTGAGCAGTTCTTC. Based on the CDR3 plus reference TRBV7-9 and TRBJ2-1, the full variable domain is DTGVSQNPRHKITKRGQNVTFRCDPISEHNRLYWYRQTLGQGPEFLTYFQNEAQLEKSRLLSDRFSAERPKGSFSTLEIQRTEQGDSAMYLCARPRSEQFFGPGTRLTVL.

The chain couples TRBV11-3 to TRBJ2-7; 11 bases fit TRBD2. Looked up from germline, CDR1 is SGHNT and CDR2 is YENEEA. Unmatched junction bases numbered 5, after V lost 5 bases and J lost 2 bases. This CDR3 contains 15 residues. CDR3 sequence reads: CASSPGTSGAYEQYF. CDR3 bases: TGTGCCAGCAGCCCCGGGACTAGCGGTGCCTACGAGCAGTACTTC.

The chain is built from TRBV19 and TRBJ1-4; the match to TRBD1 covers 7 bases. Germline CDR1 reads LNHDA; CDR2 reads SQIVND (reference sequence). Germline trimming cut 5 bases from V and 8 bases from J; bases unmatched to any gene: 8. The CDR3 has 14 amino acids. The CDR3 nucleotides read TGTGCCAGTAGTGAAAGGGGGCAGGAAGAAAAACTGTTTTTT. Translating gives CASSERGQEEKLFF.

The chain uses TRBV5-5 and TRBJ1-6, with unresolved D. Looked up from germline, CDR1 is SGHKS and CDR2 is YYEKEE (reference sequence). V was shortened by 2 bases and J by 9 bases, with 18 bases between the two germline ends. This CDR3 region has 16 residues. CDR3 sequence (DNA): TGTGCCAGCAGCTTAGGAGGTCCCGTACCGGCTTCACCCCTCCACTTT. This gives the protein CASSLGGPVPASPLHF.

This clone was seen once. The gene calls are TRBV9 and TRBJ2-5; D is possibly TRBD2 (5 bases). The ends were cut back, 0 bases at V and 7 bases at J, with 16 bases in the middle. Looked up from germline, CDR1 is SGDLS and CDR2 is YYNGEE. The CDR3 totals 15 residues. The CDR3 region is CASSVGPRVEGTQYF. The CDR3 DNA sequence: TGTGCCAGCAGCGTAGGCCCTAGGGTCGAGGGGACCCAGTACTTC.

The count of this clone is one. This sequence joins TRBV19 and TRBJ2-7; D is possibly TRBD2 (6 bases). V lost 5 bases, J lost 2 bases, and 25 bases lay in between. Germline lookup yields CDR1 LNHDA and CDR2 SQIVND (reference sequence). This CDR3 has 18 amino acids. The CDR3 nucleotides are TGTGCCAGTAGTCCTCCCCTTTCTGTCGGAGGGGTGCCCTACGAGCAGTACTTC. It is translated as CASSPPLSVGGVPYEQYF.